Listed below are T cell receptor beta chains from one sample, sequenced in a study of blood T cells in healthy people across ages. In TCRdb, the 5' RACE reads were re-called with MiXCR into one record per CDR3 protein. The sample carries 980,000 or so distinct CDR3 sequences, roughly 48% recorded once. The source material was blood. These receptors were taken from a man younger than 45 in good health. Each CDR3 is given with its conserved first and last residue. Each record gives: V gene, clone size, J gene, D gene, CDR3 DNA, CDR3 protein. A D gene is named only where the DNA matches it firmly. Clone size appears in some rows only: once, few, many, or a class for an expanded clone.

TRBV20-1,few,TRBJ2-7,NA,TGCAGTGCTAGATCCGGGTCCTACGAGCAGTACTTC,CSARSGSYEQYF
TRBV20-1,NA,TRBJ2-7,TRBD2,TGCAGTGCTAGCCCCATTAGTAGCGGGGGGGCCAATTACGAGCAGTACTTC,CSASPISSGGANYEQYF
TRBV6-1,NA,TRBJ1-6,NA,TGTGCCAGCAGGCGACAGACCGTTAATTCACCCCTCCACTTT,CASRRQTVNSPLHF
TRBV9,few,TRBJ2-3,TRBD2,TGTGCCAGCACCTGGGGGGGGTCTAGCACAGATACGCAGTATTTT,CASTWGGSSTDTQYF
TRBV27,NA,TRBJ1-2,TRBD1,TGTGCCAGCGGTTCAACGGGACAGGGCAACTATGGCTACACCTTC,CASGSTGQGNYGYTF
TRBV4-2,NA,TRBJ1-1,NA,TGTGCCAGCAGCCAACGCCGAGAAGCTTTCTTT,CASSQRREAFF
TRBV6-2/TRBV6-3,few,TRBJ1-1,TRBD1,TGTGCCAGCAGTTACCCGAATCAGGGGGAGGAGACTGAAGCTTTCTTT,CASSYPNQGEETEAFF
TRBV20-1,NA,TRBJ2-3,NA,TGCAGTGCCCCCCCCGGGGTCACAGATACGCAGTATTTT,CSAPPGVTDTQYF
TRBV7-2,NA,TRBJ1-2,TRBD1,TGTGCCAGCAGCTTCTCCGGGACAGGGGGCCACTATGGCTACACCTTC,CASSFSGTGGHYGYTF
TRBV27,NA,TRBJ1-2,TRBD1,TGTGCCAGCGGTCTGACAGGGGGAATCCATGGCTACACCTTC,CASGLTGGIHGYTF
TRBV29-1,once,TRBJ1-1,NA,TGCAGCGCCTTTAATGGGCAGGGGCCCGCAGGGGAAGCTTTCTTT,CSAFNGQGPAGEAFF
TRBV20-1,few,TRBJ2-7,NA,TGCAGTGCTGGTCCCGGCGGGATAGGGATAGAGCAGTACTTC,CSAGPGGIGIEQYF
TRBV30,once,TRBJ1-5,NA,TGTGCCTGGAGCCCTGGGGCGGGTGCCGGCAATCAGCCCCAGCATTTT,CAWSPGAGAGNQPQHF
TRBV28,NA,TRBJ2-3,TRBD2,TGTGCCAGCAGGAAGCGGGGACGCACAGATACGCAGTATTTT,CASRKRGRTDTQYF
TRBV29-1,NA,TRBJ1-5,NA,TGCAGCGTTGTCCCGGATCAGCCCCAGCATTTT,CSVVPDQPQHF
TRBV5-1,many,TRBJ2-3,TRBD2,TGCGCCAGCAGCCCGAATAGCGGGGGGCCCACAGATACGCAGTATTTT,CASSPNSGGPTDTQYF
TRBV5-1,NA,TRBJ1-2,TRBD1,TGCGCCAGCAGCCCCGGACAGGCAACTCCAAACAATGGCTACACCTTC,CASSPGQATPNNGYTF
TRBV27,once,TRBJ1-4,NA,TGTGCCAGCAGTTCCCTCCTTGGGGAAAAACTGTTTTTT,CASSSLLGEKLFF
TRBV6-1,few,TRBJ2-1,TRBD1,TGTGCCAGCAGTAAGGTCCCGCCGGGACAGGGGGTGACACAAAGCTACAATGAGCAGTTCTTC,CASSKVPPGQGVTQSYNEQFF
TRBV28,NA,TRBJ1-6,NA,TGTGCCAGCAGTTTACCCCAGGGGAGGTCACCCCTCCACTTT,CASSLPQGRSPLHF
TRBV3-1,NA,TRBJ2-2,NA,TGTGCCAGCAGCCAAGGGAAGGGAACCGGGGAGCTGTTTTTT,CASSQGKGTGELFF
TRBV20-1,many,TRBJ2-7,NA,TGCAGTGCTAAAGGGAAGAGCTCCTACGAGCAGTACTTC,CSAKGKSSYEQYF
TRBV29-1,few,TRBJ2-1,NA,TGCAGCGTTGAACCGAACAATGAGCAGTTCTTC,CSVEPNNEQFF
TRBV27,NA,TRBJ2-7,NA,TGTGCCAGCAGTCCCCCCAGTAGGCAGGGCAGCGAGCAGTACTTC,CASSPPSRQGSEQYF
TRBV20-1,few,TRBJ1-1,NA,TGCAGTGCCACTCAGGCCCTGAACACTGAAGCTTTCTTT,CSATQALNTEAFF
TRBV11-2,NA,TRBJ2-7,NA,TGTGCCAGCAGCCCCATGGGGGGCGGATTCTACGAGCAGTACTTC,CASSPMGGGFYEQYF
TRBV15,many,TRBJ2-7,NA,TGTGCCACCAGCAGAGATTCAGGGTTCGGGGAGCAGTACTTC,CATSRDSGFGEQYF
TRBV7-9,NA,TRBJ2-7,NA,TGTGCCAGCAGCCCAATGGACGGCTACGAGCAGTACTTC,CASSPMDGYEQYF
TRBV10-2,NA,TRBJ2-3,NA,TGCGCCAGCAGTGGGGCATACAGGCTGTCAGATACGCAGTATTTT,CASSGAYRLSDTQYF
TRBV20-1,NA,TRBJ2-7,NA,TGCAGTGCTAGAAGGGCAGGGGAAGCCTACGAGCAGTACTTC,CSARRAGEAYEQYF
TRBV7-8,NA,TRBJ2-7,NA,TGTGCCAGCAGCTTGGCAAACCCCTACGAGCAGTACTTC,CASSLANPYEQYF
TRBV10-3,NA,TRBJ2-3,TRBD2,TGTGCCATCACCTCCGGGGGGTCAGATACGCAGTATTTT,CAITSGGSDTQYF
TRBV14,few,TRBJ2-7,TRBD2,TGTGCCAGCGCTACTAGCGGGGGGTCCTACGAGCAGTACTTC,CASATSGGSYEQYF
TRBV4-2,NA,TRBJ1-5,NA,TGTGCCAGCAGCCAAGATACTGGTCAGCCCCAGCATTTT,CASSQDTGQPQHF
TRBV28,few,TRBJ2-5,NA,TGTGCCAGCAGTTTCATCCAGTCTAGGGGGCAAGAGACCCAGTACTTC,CASSFIQSRGQETQYF
TRBV6-5,few,TRBJ2-7,NA,TGTGCCAGCAGTTACTCGATTGGGCTGGTCGAGCAGTACTTC,CASSYSIGLVEQYF
TRBV2,many,TRBJ1-4,NA,TGTGCCAGGGACGAAGTTGCAACTAATGAAAAACTGTTTTTT,CARDEVATNEKLFF
TRBV28,NA,TRBJ2-3,NA,TGTGCCAGCAGTTCAGCGGCGTCTAGCACAGATACGCAGTATTTT,CASSSAASSTDTQYF
TRBV7-9,few,TRBJ2-3,NA,TGTGCCAGCAGCTTAGGGACATCTCGTGCAGATACGCAGTATTTT,CASSLGTSRADTQYF
TRBV4-1,few,TRBJ2-7,NA,TGCGCCAGCAGCGACTCAGGGATTACAAGCTCCTACGAGCAGTACTTC,CASSDSGITSSYEQYF
TRBV28,few,TRBJ2-5,TRBD2,TGTGCCAGCAGTTTATCGGCGGGGGTGAGCGAGACCCAGTACTTC,CASSLSAGVSETQYF
TRBV29-1,few,TRBJ2-3,NA,TGCAGCGTTGAATTCAGGGGAATCACAGATACGCAGTATTTT,CSVEFRGITDTQYF
TRBV6-4,few,TRBJ2-3,TRBD1,TGTGCCAGCAGTGCGGGGACAGGGAGGACAGATACGCAGTATTTT,CASSAGTGRTDTQYF
TRBV6-2/TRBV6-3,NA,TRBJ1-6,NA,TGTGCCAGCAGTTACCTCCTGGATTCACCCCTCCACTTT,CASSYLLDSPLHF
TRBV28,NA,TRBJ2-7,NA,TGTGCCAGCAGTTTAGGGCAGGGGATCATACACGAGCAGTACTTC,CASSLGQGIIHEQYF
TRBV18,NA,TRBJ1-2,NA,TGTGCCAGCTCCCGCCCCGGGGGCGATGGCTACACCTTC,CASSRPGGDGYTF
TRBV9,NA,TRBJ1-2,TRBD1,TGTGCCAGCAGCGGACAGGGGCGGGCTAACTATGGCTACACCTTC,CASSGQGRANYGYTF
TRBV28,NA,TRBJ1-4,NA,TGTGCCAGCAGTTTTCGGGGGACACGGGGTGAAAAACTGTTTTTT,CASSFRGTRGEKLFF
TRBV4-1,many,TRBJ1-5,NA,TGCGCCAGCAGCCCCGGTCCCGGGGGCAATCAGCCCCAGCATTTT,CASSPGPGGNQPQHF